The 5 T cell receptor beta chains below all came from one sample that was sequenced in a study of shared clonotypes between healthy human individuals. Sequencing used immunoSEQ multiplex PCR; TCRdb keeps in-frame clones, though not all of them. The table records about 380,000 clones, roughly 96% of them present only once. Source material: memory CD8+ T cells sorted from blood. Subset denoted: CD45RO+ cells pooled with CCR7-negative TemRA cells. The source of these receptors is a man aged 25-45 years in good health.

The rearrangement uses TRBV5-1 and TRBJ2-2; D may be TRBD1 (5 bases). The CDR3 has 15 residues. Trimming shortened V by 2 bases and J by 2 bases, and 10 bases separated the two germline ends. Germline loops: CDR1 SGHRS, CDR2 YFSETQ. The CDR3 region is CASSFEWTNTGELFF. As DNA, the CDR3 is TGCGCCAGCAGCTTTGAATGGACAAACACCGGGGAGCTGTTTTTT.

The chain has TRBV7-9 and TRBJ2-2; D unclear. The CDR3 consists of 11 residues. The germline CDR1 and CDR2 sequences are SEHNR and FQNEAQ (reference sequence). Trimming pared 8 bases from V and 6 bases from J, leaving 7 bases between. This CDR3 is CASLWAGELFF. CDR3 DNA: TGTGCCAGCTTATGGGCCGGGGAGCTGTTTTTT. Complete variable domain (other parts from reference TRBV7-9 and TRBJ2-2): DTGVSQNPRHKITKRGQNVTFRCDPISEHNRLYWYRQTLGQGPEFLTYFQNEAQLEKSRLLSDRFSAERPKGSFSTLEIQRTEQGDSAMYLCASLWAGELFFGEGSRLTVL.

The rearrangement links TRBV29-1 to TRBJ2-4; TRBD1 aligns across 7 bases. J lost 6 bases, V lost 5 bases, and 10 bases had no gene match. The CDR3 spans 14 residues. Germline V CDR1 and CDR2: SQVTM, ANQGSEA. CDR3 sequence: CSVSPRDSRNIQYF. The CDR3 bases are TGCAGCGTTTCTCCCCGGGACAGCCGAAACATTCAGTACTTC.

This clone has just one count. The rearrangement links TRBV10-3 to TRBJ2-7; D is perhaps TRBD2 (7 bases). Germline-derived CDR1 and CDR2 are ENHRY and SYGVKD. The germline V and J ends were trimmed by 5 bases and 3 bases, with 20 bases remaining between them. The CDR3 runs 16 residues. For the CDR3, the DNA is TGTGCCATCAGTAAGGGGGGAGGGTTGCTGAACTACGAGCAGTACTTC. Translation: CAISKGGGLLNYEQYF.

This sequence joins TRBV4-1 and TRBJ2-2; D tentatively fits TRBD1 or TRBD2 (6 bases each). Trimming left V 1 base short and J 5 bases short, with 11 bases between. CDR1 is MGHRA and CDR2 is YSYEKL in the germline V gene. The CDR3 has 15 amino acids. This chain's CDR3 is CASSQGGGGTGELFF. The CDR3 DNA follows: TGCGCCAGCAGCCAAGGAGGAGGGGGTACCGGGGAGCTGTTTTTT.